Listed below are T cell receptor beta chains from one sample, sequenced in a study of blood T cell repertoires in COVID-19. The method was immunoSEQ multiplex PCR; TCRdb's version includes in-frame clones alone and lacks a portion of them. The sample records under 250,000 clones, 70% to 90% being singletons. The sequenced sample consisted of PBMCs or T cells enriched from blood (not recorded which). The receptors stem from a man in his forties or fifties who had recovered from COVID-19. The CDR3 runs from the conserved cysteine through the conserved F or W. The order of the fields is V gene, J gene, D gene, clone size, CDR3 protein, CDR3 DNA. D genes are given only for firm matches. Rows may omit the clone size; those that give it use once, few, many or a size class.

TRBV3-1/TRBV3-2,TRBJ2-3,TRBD2,-,CASSQEGSGGALTDTQYF,TGTGCCAGCAGCCAAGAGGGAAGCGGGGGGGCCCTAACAGATACGCAGTATTTT
TRBV6-2/TRBV6-3,TRBJ2-5,TRBD1,-,CASSSDRGETQYF,TGTGCCAGCAGTTCGGACAGGGGTGAGACCCAGTACTTC
TRBV7-9,TRBJ2-3,TRBD2,-,CASTYSGSPTDTQYF,TGTGCCAGTACTTATAGCGGGAGCCCCACAGATACGCAGTATTTT
TRBV12-3/TRBV12-4,TRBJ1-2,TRBD1,-,CASSRDRGHGYTF,TGTGCCAGCAGTCGGGACAGGGGGCACGGCTACACCTTC
TRBV5-1,TRBJ2-7,-,-,CASSFGHSRNEQYF,TGCGCCAGCAGTTTCGGACATAGTCGGAACGAGCAGTACTTC
TRBV6-5,TRBJ1-1,-,few,CASSRDGASAEAFF,TGTGCCAGCAGTCGGGACGGGGCTAGCGCTGAAGCTTTCTTT
TRBV7-2,TRBJ2-1,TRBD2,-,CASSPPLRRGGLDEQFF,TGTGCCAGCAGCCCTCCCCTCCGGCGGGGGGGCTTAGATGAGCAGTTCTTC
TRBV13,TRBJ2-7,-,-,CASSPGRGATYEQYF,TGTGCCAGCAGCCCCGGTCGGGGGGCTACATACGAGCAGTACTTC
TRBV7-2,TRBJ1-1,TRBD1,-,CASSEQGASTEAFF,TGTGCCAGCAGTGAACAGGGGGCCAGTACTGAAGCTTTCTTT
TRBV7-9,TRBJ2-5,-,-,CASSLEAGLWETQYF,TGTGCCAGCAGCTTAGAGGCGGGGTTGTGGGAGACCCAGTACTTC
TRBV7-3,TRBJ2-5,TRBD1,-,CASSLLGTDQETQYF,TGTGCCAGCAGCTTATTAGGGACAGACCAAGAGACCCAGTACTTC
TRBV6-5,TRBJ1-6,TRBD1,-,CASSPDDRVPLHF,TGTGCCAGCAGCCCGGACGACAGGGTCCCTCTCCACTTT
TRBV30,TRBJ1-6,-,-,CAWSQGLSDNSPLHF,TGTGCCTGGAGTCAGGGTTTGAGCGATAATTCACCCCTCCACTTT
TRBV2,TRBJ1-6,-,-,CASNRDNVAPLHF,TGTGCCAGCAACCGAGACAACGTGGCACCCCTCCACTTT
TRBV5-1,TRBJ2-7,TRBD1,-,CASSPEYRGQGEQYF,TGCGCCAGCAGCCCCGAATACAGGGGACAGGGCGAGCAGTACTTC
TRBV6-5,TRBJ1-2,-,-,CASSTDRANYGYTF,TGTGCCAGCAGCACGGACAGAGCTAACTATGGCTACACCTTC
TRBV5-4,TRBJ2-1,TRBD2,-,CASSLDTGTSDNEQFF,TGTGCCAGCAGCTTGGATACCGGGACTAGCGATAATGAGCAGTTCTTC
TRBV19,TRBJ1-5,-,-,CASSLGLNQPQHF,TGTGCCAGTAGTTTAGGACTCAATCAGCCCCAGCATTTT
TRBV25-1,TRBJ2-6,-,-,CASSESGFESSGANVLTF,TGTGCCAGCAGTGAATCGGGGTTCGAAAGCTCTGGGGCCAACGTCCTGACTTTC
TRBV27,TRBJ1-1,-,-,CASSLTGGSTEAFF,TGTGCCAGCAGTTTAACGGGAGGGAGCACTGAAGCTTTCTTT
TRBV5-4,TRBJ2-5,TRBD1,-,CASSIWTGSETQYF,TGTGCCAGCAGCATATGGACAGGGTCGGAGACCCAGTACTTC
TRBV27,TRBJ2-7,-,-,CASSFALAEFEQYF,TGTGCCAGCAGTTTCGCACTCGCCGAATTTGAGCAGTACTTC
TRBV18,TRBJ1-4,-,-,CASSPGGEEKLFF,TGTGCCAGCTCACCCGGCGGGGAGGAAAAACTGTTTTTT
TRBV11-2,TRBJ2-7,-,-,CASSLDPQGHYEQYF,TGTGCCAGCAGCTTAGACCCCCAGGGCCACTACGAGCAGTACTTC
TRBV5-1,TRBJ1-5,-,-,CASSLEGFGGQPQHF,TGCGCCAGCAGCTTGGAAGGATTCGGCGGGCAGCCCCAGCATTTT
TRBV7-9,TRBJ1-4,TRBD1,-,CASSLGETGYHEKLFF,TGTGCCAGCAGCTTAGGGGAGACAGGGTACCATGAAAAACTGTTTTTT
TRBV7-3,TRBJ1-4,TRBD1,-,CASSSGTGEKLFF,TGTGCCAGCAGCTCCGGGACAGGGGAAAAACTGTTTTTT
TRBV30,TRBJ2-2,TRBD1,-,CAWSVQGAGELFF,TGTGCCTGGAGTGTACAGGGGGCCGGGGAGCTGTTTTTT
TRBV27,TRBJ1-1,-,-,CASSSGPPVWATEAFF,TGTGCCAGCAGTTCCGGCCCCCCGGTCTGGGCCACTGAAGCTTTCTTT
TRBV7-2,TRBJ2-1,TRBD2,-,CASNPFSGREVGEQFF,TGTGCCAGCAACCCCTTTAGCGGGAGAGAGGTCGGTGAGCAGTTCTTC
TRBV28,TRBJ2-1,TRBD2,-,CASSFLGLADSYNEQFF,TGTGCCAGCAGTTTCTTGGGACTAGCGGATTCCTACAATGAGCAGTTCTTC
TRBV7-9,TRBJ1-5,-,-,CASSSTNSNQPQHF,TGTGCCAGCAGCAGCACCAATAGCAATCAGCCCCAGCATTTT